This T cell receptor beta chain comes out of a study of monozygotic twins with inflammatory bowel disease. Study results and caveats: Inverse Simpson values showed less TCRbeta diversity in IBD patients than in their healthy co-twins.

From the 5' RACE reads, TCRdb lists one entry per CDR3 protein and no DNA. The sample's table shows 330,000 or so distinct CDR3 sequences. Germline-derived CDR1 and CDR2 are SGHAT and FQNNGV. The CDR3 totals 13 residues. As concerns this clonotype: The antigen remains unidentified.

The chain joins TRBV11-2 to TRBJ2-7. The sequencing input was blood. This sequence originates from a human donor with ulcerative colitis or Crohn's disease, or a healthy co-twin of an affected twin (not recorded which). The CDR3 spells CASSLEIPYEQYF.